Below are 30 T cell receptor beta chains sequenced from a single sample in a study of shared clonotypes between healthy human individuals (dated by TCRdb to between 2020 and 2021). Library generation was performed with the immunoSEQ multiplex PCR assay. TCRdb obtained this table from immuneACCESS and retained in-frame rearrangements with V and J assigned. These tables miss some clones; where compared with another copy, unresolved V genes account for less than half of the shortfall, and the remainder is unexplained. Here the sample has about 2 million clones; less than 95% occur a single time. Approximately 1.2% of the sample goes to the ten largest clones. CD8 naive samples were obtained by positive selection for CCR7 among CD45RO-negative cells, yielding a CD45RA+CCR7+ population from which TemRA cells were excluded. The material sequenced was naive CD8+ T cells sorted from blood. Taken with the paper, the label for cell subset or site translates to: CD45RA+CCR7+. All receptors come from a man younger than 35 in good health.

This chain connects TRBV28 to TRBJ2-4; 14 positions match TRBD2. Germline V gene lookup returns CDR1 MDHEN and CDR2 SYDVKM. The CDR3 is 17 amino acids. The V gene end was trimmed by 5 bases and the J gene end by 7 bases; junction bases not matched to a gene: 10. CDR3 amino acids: CASSQGTSGGLGNIQYF. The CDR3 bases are TGTGCCAGCAGTCAAGGGACTAGCGGGGGCCTCGGGAACATTCAGTACTTC.

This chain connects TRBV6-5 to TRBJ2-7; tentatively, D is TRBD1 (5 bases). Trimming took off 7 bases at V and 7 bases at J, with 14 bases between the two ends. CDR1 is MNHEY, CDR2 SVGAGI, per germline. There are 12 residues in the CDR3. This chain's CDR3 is CASTQGEGEQYF. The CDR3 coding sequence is TGTGCCAGCACCCAAGGGGAAGGGGAGCAGTACTTC.

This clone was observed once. CDR3 bases: TGTGCCTGGAGTTTCGGCGAGGGGGACTACAATGAGCAGTTCTTC. This encodes CAWSFGEGDYNEQFF. The chain combines TRBV30 with TRBJ2-1, with D possibly TRBD1 on 6 matching bases. CDR1 and CDR2 from the germline V gene are GTSNPN and SVGIG (reference sequence). Trimming shortened V by 2 bases and J by 3 bases, and 14 bases separated the two germline ends. The CDR3 runs 15 residues. The variable domain in full, with the rest retrieved from reference TRBV30 and TRBJ2-1, is SQTIHQWPATLVQPVGSPLSLECTVEGTSNPNLYWYRQAAGRGLQLLFYSVGIGQISSEVPQNLSASRPQDRQFILSSKKLLLSDSGFYLCAWSFGEGDYNEQFFGPGTRLTVL.

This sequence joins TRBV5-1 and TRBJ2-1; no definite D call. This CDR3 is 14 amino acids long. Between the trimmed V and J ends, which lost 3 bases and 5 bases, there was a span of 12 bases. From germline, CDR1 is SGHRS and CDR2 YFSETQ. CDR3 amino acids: CASSSTRIDNEQFF. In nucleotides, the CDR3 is TGCGCCAGCAGCTCGACCCGAATCGACAATGAGCAGTTCTTC.

CDR3 in amino acids: CASSIDQGQASPLHF. The DNA for the CDR3 is TGTGCCAGTAGTATAGACCAGGGACAGGCTTCACCCCTCCACTTT. The chain joins TRBV19 to TRBJ1-6; TRBD1 matches 8 bases. The CDR3 runs 15 residues. V lost 0 bases to trimming and J lost 9 bases; unmatched junction nucleotides: 4. Looked up from germline, CDR1 is LNHDA and CDR2 is SQIVND (reference sequence).

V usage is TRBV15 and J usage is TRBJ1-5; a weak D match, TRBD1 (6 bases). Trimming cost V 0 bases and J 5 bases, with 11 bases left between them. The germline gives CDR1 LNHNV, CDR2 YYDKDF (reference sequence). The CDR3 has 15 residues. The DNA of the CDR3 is TGTGCCACCAGCAGAGACAGGGGCATCCATCAGCCCCAGCATTTT. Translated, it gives CATSRDRGIHQPQHF.

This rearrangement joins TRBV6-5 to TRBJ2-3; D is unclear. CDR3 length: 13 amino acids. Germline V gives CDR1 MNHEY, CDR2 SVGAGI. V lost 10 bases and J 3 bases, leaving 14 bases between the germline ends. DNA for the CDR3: TGTGCCACACGGGCATGGGCAACAGATACGCAGTATTTT. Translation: CATRAWATDTQYF.

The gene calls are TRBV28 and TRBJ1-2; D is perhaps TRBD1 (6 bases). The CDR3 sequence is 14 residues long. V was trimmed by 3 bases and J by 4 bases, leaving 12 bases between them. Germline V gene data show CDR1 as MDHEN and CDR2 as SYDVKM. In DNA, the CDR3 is TGTGCCAGCAGTTTCTGGGACACCATCTATGGCTACACCTTC. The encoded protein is CASSFWDTIYGYTF.

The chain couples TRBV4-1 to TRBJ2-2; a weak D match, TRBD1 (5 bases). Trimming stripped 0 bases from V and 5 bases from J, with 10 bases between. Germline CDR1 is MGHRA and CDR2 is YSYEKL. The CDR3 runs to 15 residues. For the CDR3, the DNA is TGCGCCAGCAGCCAAGACTGGACAACTACCGGGGAGCTGTTTTTT. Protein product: CASSQDWTTTGELFF.

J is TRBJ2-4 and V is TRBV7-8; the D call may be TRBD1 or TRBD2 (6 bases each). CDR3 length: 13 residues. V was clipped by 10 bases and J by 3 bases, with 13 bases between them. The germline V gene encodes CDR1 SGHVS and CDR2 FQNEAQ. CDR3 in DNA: TGTGCCACCACTGAGGGGGGCAAAAACATTCAGTACTTC. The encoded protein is CATTEGGKNIQYF.

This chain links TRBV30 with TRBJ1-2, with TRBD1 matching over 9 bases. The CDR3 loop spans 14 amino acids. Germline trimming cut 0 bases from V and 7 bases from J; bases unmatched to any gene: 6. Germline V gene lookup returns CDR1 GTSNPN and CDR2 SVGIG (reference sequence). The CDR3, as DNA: TGTGCCTGGAGTGTACTACAGGGGGCCGGTGGCTACACCTTC. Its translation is CAWSVLQGAGGYTF.

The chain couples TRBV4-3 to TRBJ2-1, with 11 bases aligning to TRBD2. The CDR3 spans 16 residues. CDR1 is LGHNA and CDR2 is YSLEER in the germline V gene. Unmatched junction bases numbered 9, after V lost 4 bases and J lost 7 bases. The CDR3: CASSPIAGGPGNEQFF. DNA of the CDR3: TGCGCCAGCAGCCCTATAGCGGGAGGGCCGGGGAATGAGCAGTTCTTC.

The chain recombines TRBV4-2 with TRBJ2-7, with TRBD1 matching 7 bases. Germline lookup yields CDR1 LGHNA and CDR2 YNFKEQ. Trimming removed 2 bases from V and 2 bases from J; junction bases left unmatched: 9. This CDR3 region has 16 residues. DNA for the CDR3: TGTGCCAGCAGCCAATCCGTGGGGCAGGGGGCCTACGAGCAGTACTTC. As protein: CASSQSVGQGAYEQYF.

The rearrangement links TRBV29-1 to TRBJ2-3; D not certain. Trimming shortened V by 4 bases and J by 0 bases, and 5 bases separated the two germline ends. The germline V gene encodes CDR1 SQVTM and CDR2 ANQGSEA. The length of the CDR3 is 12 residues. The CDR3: CSVVASTDTQYF. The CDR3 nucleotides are TGCAGCGTTGTTGCTAGCACAGATACGCAGTATTTT.

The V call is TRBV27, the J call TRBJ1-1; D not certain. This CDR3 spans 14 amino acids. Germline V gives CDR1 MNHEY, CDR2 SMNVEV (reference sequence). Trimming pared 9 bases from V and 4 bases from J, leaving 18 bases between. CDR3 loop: CASQDTTGITEAFF. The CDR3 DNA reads TGTGCCAGTCAGGATACGACGGGGATCACTGAAGCTTTCTTT.

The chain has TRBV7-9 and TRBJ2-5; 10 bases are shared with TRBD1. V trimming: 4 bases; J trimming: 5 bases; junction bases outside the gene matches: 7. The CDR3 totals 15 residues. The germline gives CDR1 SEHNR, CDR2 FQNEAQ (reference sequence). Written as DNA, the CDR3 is TGTGCCAGCAGCTCCCAGACAGGGGGCGAGGAGACCCAGTACTTC. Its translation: CASSSQTGGEETQYF.

In DNA, the CDR3 is TGTGCCAGCAGCTTAGCGCTTTGGACTAGTCGAAGGGATGGGGCGCAGTATTTT. Its protein is CASSLALWTSRRDGAQYF. J is TRBJ2-3 and V is TRBV7-8; TRBD2 matches 7 bases. The V gene end was trimmed by 0 bases and the J gene end by 10 bases; junction bases not matched to a gene: 19. The germline V gene encodes CDR1 SGHVS and CDR2 FQNEAQ. This CDR3 contains 18 residues.

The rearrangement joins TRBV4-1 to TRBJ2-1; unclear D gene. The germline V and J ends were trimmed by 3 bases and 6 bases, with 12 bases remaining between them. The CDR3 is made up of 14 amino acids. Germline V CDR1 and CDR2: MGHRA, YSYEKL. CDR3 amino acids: CASSHEVSPNEQFF. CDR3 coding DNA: TGCGCCAGCAGCCATGAGGTTTCCCCCAATGAGCAGTTCTTC.

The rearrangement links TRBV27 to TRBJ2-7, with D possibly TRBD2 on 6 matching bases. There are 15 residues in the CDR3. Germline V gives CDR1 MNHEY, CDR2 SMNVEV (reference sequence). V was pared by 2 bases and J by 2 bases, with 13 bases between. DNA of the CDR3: TGTGCCAGCAGTTTACGGTGGGAGGTGGCCTACGAGCAGTACTTC. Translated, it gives CASSLRWEVAYEQYF.

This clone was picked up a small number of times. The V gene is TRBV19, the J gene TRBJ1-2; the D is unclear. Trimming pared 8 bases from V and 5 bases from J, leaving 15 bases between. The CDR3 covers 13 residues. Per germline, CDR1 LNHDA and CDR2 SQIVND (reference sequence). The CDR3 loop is CASWGGDRYGYTF. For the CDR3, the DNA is TGTGCCAGTTGGGGAGGCGATCGTTATGGCTACACCTTC. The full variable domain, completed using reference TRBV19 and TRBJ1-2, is DGGITQSPKYLFRKEGQNVTLSCEQNLNHDAMYWYRQDPGQGLRLIYYSQIVNDFQKGDIAEGYSVSREKKESFPLTVTSAQKNPTAFYLCASWGGDRYGYTFGSGTRLTVV.

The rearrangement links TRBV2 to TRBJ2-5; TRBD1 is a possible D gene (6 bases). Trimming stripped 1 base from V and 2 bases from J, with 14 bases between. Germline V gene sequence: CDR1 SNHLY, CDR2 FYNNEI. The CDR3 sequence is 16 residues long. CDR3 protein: CASSEGRGGLQETQYF. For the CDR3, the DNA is TGTGCCAGCAGTGAAGGCAGGGGCGGACTTCAAGAGACCCAGTACTTC.

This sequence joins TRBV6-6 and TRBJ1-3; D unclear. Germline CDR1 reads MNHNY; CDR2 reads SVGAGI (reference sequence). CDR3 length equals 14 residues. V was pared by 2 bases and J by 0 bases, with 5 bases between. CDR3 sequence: CASSYDPSGNTIYF. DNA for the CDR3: TGTGCCAGCAGTTACGACCCCTCTGGAAACACCATATATTTT.

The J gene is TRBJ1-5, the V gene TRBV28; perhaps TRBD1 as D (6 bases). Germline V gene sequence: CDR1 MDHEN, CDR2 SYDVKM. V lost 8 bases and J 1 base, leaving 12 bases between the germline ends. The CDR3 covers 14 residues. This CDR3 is CASFRTASNQPQHF. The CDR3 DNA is TGTGCCAGCTTTAGGACAGCGAGCAATCAGCCCCAGCATTTT.

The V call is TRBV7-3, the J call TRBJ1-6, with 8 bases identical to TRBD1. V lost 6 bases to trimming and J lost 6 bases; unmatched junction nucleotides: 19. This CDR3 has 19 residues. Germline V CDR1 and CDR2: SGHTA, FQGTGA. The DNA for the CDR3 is TGTGCCAGCAGACCTACGGAGGGGGTGGGACAGGCGGCTAATTCACCCCTCCACTTT. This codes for CASRPTEGVGQAANSPLHF.

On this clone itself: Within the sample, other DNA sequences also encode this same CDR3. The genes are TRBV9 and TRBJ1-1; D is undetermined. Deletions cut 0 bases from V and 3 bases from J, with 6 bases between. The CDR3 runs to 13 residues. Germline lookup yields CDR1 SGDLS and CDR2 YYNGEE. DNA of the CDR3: TGTGCCAGCAGCGTAGAGGTTTACACTGAAGCTTTCTTT. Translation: CASSVEVYTEAFF.

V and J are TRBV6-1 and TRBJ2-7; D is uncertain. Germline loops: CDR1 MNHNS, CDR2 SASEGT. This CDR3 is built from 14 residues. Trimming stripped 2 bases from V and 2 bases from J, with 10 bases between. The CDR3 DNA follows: TGTGCCAGCAGTGAATACGGACCCGCCTACGAGCAGTACTTC. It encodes CASSEYGPAYEQYF.

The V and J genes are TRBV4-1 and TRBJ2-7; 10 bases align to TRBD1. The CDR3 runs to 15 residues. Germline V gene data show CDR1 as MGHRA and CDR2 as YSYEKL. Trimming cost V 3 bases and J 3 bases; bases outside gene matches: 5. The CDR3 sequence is CASSQGQGLFYEQYF. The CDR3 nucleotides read TGCGCCAGCAGCCAGGGACAGGGGCTTTTCTACGAGCAGTACTTC.

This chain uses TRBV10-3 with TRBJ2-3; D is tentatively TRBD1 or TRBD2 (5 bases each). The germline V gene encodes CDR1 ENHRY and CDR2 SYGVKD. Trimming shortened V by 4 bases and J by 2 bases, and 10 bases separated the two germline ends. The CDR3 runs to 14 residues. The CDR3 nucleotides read TGTGCCATCAGTGGGGACGAGCACACAGATACGCAGTATTTT. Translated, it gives CAISGDEHTDTQYF.

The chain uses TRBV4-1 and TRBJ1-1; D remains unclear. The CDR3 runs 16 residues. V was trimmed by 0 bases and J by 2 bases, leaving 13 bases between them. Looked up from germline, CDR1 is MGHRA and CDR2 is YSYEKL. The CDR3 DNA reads TGCGCCAGCAGCCAAGATCGGGCCCACTCTAACACTGAAGCTTTCTTT. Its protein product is CASSQDRAHSNTEAFF.

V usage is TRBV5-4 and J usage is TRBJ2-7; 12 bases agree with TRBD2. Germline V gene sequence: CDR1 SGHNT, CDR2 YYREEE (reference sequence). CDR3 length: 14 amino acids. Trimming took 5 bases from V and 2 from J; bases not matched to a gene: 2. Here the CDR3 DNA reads TGTGCCAGCAGGACTAGCGGGGGCCCCTACGAGCAGTACTTC. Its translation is CASRTSGGPYEQYF.